Sequencing of this T cell receptor (beta chain) was carried out in a study of blood T cell repertoires in COVID-19 (dated by TCRdb to about 2020). Study-level background: Samples from collaborators originated in the United States, Italy and Spain and spanned both the acute and convalescent phases of COVID-19. A de-identified subject ID, COVID-19 status, age in years and sex were almost always included in the sample metadata. Where HLA class I and class II types were available, the types were taken from metadata supplied by the sample provider, not from assay-based typing. The samples were drawn from the first 160 participants of the ongoing ImmuneRACE study and from 1,254 subjects provided by 6 global collaborators. The repertoires were made available in a free public database intended to serve as a resource for research on the immune response to SARS-CoV-2. The prospective study material was composed of cDNA or gDNA derived from T cells, B-cell-depleted T cells, or PBMCs. Subjects who had been exposed to COVID-19, were actively infected with it, or had recovered from it provided the deeply sampled blood TCRbeta repertoires that made up the dataset.

TCRbeta CDR3 regions were amplified from genomic DNA using the immunoSEQ Assay, a bias-controlled multiplex PCR. In the authors' own workflow: Within the assay, amplification of reference gene primers was used to estimate how many nucleated cells each sample contained. To quantify the absolute abundance of each unique TCRbeta CDR3 rearrangement, sequence reads were collapsed and filtered. For each sample, productive Simpson clonality was calculated as the square root of Simpson's diversity index over productive rearrangements. The table was pulled from immuneACCESS by TCRdb, which kept in-frame rearrangements only. Such tables lose some clones; where checked, under half of the loss comes from unresolved V genes, and the rest has no known cause. The V and J calls and the clone size are those of that table, but D and trimming were determined from the DNA. This sample lists roughly 200,000 clones; 75% to 85% were detected once. The top ten hold approximately 11% of the sample.

One collaborating source in Seattle enrolled patients during active infection and followed them longitudinally through the course of disease. Each collaborating institution followed its own protocols to collect whole blood in K2EDTA tubes. For TCRbeta analysis, collaborator samples were shipped as frozen whole blood, as isolated PBMCs, or as DNA extracted from either sample type. This clone was found once. Its antigen is unknown. No much larger clone is present one base from it, and per-base qualities are unavailable. The CDR3 runs 14 amino acids, cysteine and phenylalanine included. The DNA shown is the 42-base CDR3, in frame from base 1. Summary of the overall study and its limitations: How much clinical and demographic metadata was included differed by source and by participant, and the metadata was provided uncurated.

The chain was built from TRBV21-1 and TRBJ2-1; the D call of TRBD1 is as the table states it, not checked on the DNA. TRBV21-1 is a pseudogene. Input material: peripheral blood. The clonotype comes from a middle-aged woman with COVID-19, enrolled during active disease. For the CDR3, the sequence is CASSPGQGSNEQFF. In nucleotides, the sequence is TGTGCCAGCAGCCCGGGACAGGGTAGCAATGAGCAGTTCTTC.